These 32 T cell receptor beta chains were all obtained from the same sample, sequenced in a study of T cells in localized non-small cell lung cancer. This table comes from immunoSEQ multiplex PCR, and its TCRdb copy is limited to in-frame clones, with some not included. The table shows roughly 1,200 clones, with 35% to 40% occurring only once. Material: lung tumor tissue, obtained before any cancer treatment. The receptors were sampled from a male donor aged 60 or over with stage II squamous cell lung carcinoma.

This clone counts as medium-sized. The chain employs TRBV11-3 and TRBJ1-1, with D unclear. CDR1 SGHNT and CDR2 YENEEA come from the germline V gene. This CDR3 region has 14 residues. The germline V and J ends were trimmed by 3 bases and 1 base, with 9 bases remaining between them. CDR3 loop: CASSLGWGNTEAFF. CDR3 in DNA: TGTGCCAGCAGCTTGGGGTGGGGGAACACTGAAGCTTTCTTT.

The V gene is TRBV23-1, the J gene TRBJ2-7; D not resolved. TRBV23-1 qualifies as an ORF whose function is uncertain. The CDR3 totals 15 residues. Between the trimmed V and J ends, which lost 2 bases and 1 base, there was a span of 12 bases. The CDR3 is CASSQGGTFSYEQYF. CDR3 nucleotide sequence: TGCGCCAGCAGTCAAGGCGGCACCTTTTCCTACGAGCAGTACTTC.

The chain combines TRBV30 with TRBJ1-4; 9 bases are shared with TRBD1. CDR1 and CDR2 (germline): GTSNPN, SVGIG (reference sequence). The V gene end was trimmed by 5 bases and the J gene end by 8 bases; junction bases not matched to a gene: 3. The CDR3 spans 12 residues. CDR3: CAWDRGKEKLFF. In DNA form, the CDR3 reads TGTGCCTGGGACAGGGGGAAAGAAAAACTGTTTTTT.

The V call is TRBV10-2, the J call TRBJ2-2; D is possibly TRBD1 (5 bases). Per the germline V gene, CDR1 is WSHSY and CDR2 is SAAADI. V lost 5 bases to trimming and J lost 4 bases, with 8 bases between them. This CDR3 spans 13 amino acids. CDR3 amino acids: CASSPQGTGELFF. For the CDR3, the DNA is TGCGCCAGCAGTCCCCAGGGCACCGGGGAGCTGTTTTTT.

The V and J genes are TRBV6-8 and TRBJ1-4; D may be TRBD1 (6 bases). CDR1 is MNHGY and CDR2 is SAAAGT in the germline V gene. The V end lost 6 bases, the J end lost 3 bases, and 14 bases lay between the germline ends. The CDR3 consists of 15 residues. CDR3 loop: CASSQGPGANEKLFF. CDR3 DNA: TGTGCCAGCAGCCAGGGGCCGGGAGCTAATGAAAAACTGTTTTTT.

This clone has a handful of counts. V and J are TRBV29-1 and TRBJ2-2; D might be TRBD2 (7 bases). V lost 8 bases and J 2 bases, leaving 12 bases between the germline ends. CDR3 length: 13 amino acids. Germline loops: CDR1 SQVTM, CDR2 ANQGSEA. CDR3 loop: CSSRGGNTGELFF. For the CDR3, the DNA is TGCAGCTCGAGGGGGGGAAACACCGGGGAGCTGTTTTTT.

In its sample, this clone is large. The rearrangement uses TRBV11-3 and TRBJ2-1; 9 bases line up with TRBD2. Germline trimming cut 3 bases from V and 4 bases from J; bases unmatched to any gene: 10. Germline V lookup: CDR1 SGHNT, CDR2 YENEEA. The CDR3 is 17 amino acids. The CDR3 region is CASSLAEATSGYNEQFF. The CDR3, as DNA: TGTGCCAGCAGCTTGGCGGAGGCAACTAGCGGGTACAATGAGCAGTTCTTC.

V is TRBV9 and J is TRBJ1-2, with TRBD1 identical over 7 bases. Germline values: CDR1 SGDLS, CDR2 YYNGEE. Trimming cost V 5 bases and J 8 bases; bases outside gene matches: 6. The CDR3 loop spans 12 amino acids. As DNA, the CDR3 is TGTGCCAGCAGTGCCACAGGGGTAGGCTACACCTTC. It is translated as CASSATGVGYTF.

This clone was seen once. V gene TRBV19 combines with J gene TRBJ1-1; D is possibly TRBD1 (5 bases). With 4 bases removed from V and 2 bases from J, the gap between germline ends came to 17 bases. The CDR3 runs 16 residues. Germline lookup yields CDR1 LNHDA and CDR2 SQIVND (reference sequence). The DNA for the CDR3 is TGTGCCAGTAGTAAAGGCGCGTTTAGGGGAAACACTGAAGCTTTCTTT. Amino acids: CASSKGAFRGNTEAFF.

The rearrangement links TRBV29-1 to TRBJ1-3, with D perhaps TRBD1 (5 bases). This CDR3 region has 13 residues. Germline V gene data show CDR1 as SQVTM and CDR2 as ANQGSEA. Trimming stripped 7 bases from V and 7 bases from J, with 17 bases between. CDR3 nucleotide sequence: TGCAGCGGCGGTAGGGGCCCAGGGAACACCATATATTTT. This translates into CSGGRGPGNTIYF.

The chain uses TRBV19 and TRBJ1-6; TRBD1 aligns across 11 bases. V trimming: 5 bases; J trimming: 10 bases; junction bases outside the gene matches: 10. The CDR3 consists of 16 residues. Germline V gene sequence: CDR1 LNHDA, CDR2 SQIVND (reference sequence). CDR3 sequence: CASSFGAGQGGSPLHF. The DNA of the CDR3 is TGTGCCAGTAGTTTCGGAGCGGGACAGGGGGGCTCACCCCTCCACTTT. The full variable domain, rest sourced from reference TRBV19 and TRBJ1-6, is DGGITQSPKYLFRKEGQNVTLSCEQNLNHDAMYWYRQDPGQGLRLIYYSQIVNDFQKGDIAEGYSVSREKKESFPLTVTSAQKNPTAFYLCASSFGAGQGGSPLHFGNGTRLTVT.

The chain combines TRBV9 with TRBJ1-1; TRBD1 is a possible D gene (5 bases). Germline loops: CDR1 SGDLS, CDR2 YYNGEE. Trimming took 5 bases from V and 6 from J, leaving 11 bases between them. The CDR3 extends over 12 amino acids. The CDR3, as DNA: TGTGCCAGCAGTTGGGGCCTATCTGAAGCTTTCTTT. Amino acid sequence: CASSWGLSEAFF.

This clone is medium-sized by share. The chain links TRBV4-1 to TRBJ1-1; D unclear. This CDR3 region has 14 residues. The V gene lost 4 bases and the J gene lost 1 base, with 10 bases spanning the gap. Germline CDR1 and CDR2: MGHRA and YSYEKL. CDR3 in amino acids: CASSPTSGNTEAFF. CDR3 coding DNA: TGCGCCAGCAGCCCGACCTCGGGGAACACTGAAGCTTTCTTT.

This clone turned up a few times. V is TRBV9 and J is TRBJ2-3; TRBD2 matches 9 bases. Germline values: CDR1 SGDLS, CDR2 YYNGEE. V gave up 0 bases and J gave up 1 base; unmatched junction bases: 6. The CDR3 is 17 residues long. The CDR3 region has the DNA TGTGCCAGCAGCGTAGCTGCTAGCGGGATACGCACAGATACGCAGTATTTT. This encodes CASSVAASGIRTDTQYF.

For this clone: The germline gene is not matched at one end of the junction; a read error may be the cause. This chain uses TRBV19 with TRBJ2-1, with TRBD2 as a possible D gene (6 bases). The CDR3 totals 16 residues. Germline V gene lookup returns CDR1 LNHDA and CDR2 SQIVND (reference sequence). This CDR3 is CASRIVGAGSDNEQFF. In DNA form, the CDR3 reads TGTGCCAGCCGGATTGTGGGAGCGGGCTCCGACAATGAGCAGTTCTTC.

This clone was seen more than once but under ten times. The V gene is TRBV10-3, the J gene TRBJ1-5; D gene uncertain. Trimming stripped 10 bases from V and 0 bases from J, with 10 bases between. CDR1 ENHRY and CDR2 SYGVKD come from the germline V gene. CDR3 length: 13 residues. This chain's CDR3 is CASRPNSNQPQHF. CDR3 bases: TGTGCCAGCCGCCCCAATAGCAATCAGCCCCAGCATTTT.

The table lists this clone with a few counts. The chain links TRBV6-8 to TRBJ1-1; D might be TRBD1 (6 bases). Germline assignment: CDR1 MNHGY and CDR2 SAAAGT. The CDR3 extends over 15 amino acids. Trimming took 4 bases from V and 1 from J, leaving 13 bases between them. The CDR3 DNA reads TGTGCCAGCAGTTTGGAGGGGGGGAGGAACACTGAAGCTTTCTTT. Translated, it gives CASSLEGGRNTEAFF.

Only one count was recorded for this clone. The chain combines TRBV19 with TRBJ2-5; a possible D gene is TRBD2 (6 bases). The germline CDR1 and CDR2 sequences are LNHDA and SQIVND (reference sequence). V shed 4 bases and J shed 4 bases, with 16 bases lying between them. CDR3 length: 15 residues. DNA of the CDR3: TGTGCCAGTAGTAGTGGGACTCTAGAGGGAGAGACCCAGTACTTC. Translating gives CASSSGTLEGETQYF.

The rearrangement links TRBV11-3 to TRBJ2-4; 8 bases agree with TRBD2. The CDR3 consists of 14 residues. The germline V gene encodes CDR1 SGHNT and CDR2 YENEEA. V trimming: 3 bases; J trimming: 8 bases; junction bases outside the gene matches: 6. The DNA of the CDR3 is TGTGCCAGCAGCTTCCGGCCGGGGGGGTACATTCAGTACTTC. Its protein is CASSFRPGGYIQYF.

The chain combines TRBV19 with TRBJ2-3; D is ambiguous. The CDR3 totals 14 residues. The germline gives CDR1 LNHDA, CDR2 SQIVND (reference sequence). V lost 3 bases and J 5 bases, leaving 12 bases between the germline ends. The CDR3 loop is CASSIPNRQDTQYF. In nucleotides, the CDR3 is TGTGCCAGTAGTATCCCAAATCGCCAAGATACGCAGTATTTT. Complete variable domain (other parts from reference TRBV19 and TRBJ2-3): DGGITQSPKYLFRKEGQNVTLSCEQNLNHDAMYWYRQDPGQGLRLIYYSQIVNDFQKGDIAEGYSVSREKKESFPLTVTSAQKNPTAFYLCASSIPNRQDTQYFGPGTRLTVL.

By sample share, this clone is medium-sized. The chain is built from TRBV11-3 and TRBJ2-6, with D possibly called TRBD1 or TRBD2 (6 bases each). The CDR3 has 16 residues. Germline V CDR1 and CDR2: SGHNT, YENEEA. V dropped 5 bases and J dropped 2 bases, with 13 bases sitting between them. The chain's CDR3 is CASSHRGGTGANVLTF. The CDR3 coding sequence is TGTGCCAGCAGCCACCGAGGGGGGACTGGGGCCAACGTCCTGACTTTC.

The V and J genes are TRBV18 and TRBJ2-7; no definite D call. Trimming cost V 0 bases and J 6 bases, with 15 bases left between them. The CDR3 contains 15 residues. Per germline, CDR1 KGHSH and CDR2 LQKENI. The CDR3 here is CASSPPETHTLEQYF. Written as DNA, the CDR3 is TGTGCCAGCTCACCACCGGAGACCCACACCCTCGAGCAGTACTTC.

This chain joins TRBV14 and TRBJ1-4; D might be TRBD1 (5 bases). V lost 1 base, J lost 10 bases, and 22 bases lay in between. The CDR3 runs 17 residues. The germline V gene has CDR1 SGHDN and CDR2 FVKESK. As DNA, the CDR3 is TGTGCCAGCAGCCAAGTCATTACAGGCCTCGGGTCGGGAAAACTGTTTTTT. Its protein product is CASSQVITGLGSGKLFF.

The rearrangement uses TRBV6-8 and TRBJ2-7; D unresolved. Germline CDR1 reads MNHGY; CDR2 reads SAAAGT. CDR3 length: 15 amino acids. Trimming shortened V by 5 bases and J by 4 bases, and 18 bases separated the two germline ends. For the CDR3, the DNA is TGTGCCAGCAGTGCCACAGTCGATACCCCATACGAGCAGTACTTC. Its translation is CASSATVDTPYEQYF.

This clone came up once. CDR3 nucleotides: TGTGCCACCAGCCCCCGGAGGGTTGACTATGGCTACACCTTC. This sequence encodes CATSPRRVDYGYTF. V is TRBV15 and J is TRBJ1-2, with D unclear. This CDR3 has 14 amino acids. Germline V gene sequence: CDR1 LNHNV, CDR2 YYDKDF (reference sequence). V dropped 5 bases and J dropped 3 bases, with 13 bases sitting between them.

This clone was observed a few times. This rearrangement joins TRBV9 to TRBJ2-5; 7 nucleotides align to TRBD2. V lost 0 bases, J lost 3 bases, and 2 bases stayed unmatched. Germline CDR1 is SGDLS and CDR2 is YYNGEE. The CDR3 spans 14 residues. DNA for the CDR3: TGTGCCAGCAGCGTAGGTCTAGCGGAAGAGACCCAGTACTTC. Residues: CASSVGLAEETQYF.

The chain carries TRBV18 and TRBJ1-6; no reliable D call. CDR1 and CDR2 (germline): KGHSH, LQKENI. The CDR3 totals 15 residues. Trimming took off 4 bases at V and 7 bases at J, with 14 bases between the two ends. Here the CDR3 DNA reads TGTGCCAGCTCACTTTCCGGGTCTATCAATTCACCCCTCCACTTT. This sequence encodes CASSLSGSINSPLHF. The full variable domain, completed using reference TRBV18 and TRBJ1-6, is NAGVMQNPRHLVRRRGQEARLRCSPMKGHSHVYWYRQLPEEGLKFMVYLQKENIIDESGMPKERFSAEFPKEGPSILRIQQVVRGDSAAYFCASSLSGSINSPLHFGNGTRLTVT.

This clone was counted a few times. The CDR3 loop reads CASSYSIGLPSYEQYF. In nucleotides, the CDR3 is TGTGCCAGCAGTTACAGTATAGGACTACCCTCCTACGAGCAGTACTTC. The chain carries TRBV6-8 and TRBJ2-7, with D tentatively TRBD2 (6 bases). The CDR3 spans 16 residues. Per germline, CDR1 MNHGY and CDR2 SAAAGT. V lost 2 bases and J 0 bases, leaving 14 bases between the germline ends.

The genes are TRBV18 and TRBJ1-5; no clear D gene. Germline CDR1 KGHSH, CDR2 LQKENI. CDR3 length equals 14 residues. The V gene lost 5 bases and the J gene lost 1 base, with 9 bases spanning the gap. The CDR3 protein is CASSSALSNQPQHF. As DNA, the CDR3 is TGTGCCAGCTCATCGGCCCTGAGCAATCAGCCCCAGCATTTT.

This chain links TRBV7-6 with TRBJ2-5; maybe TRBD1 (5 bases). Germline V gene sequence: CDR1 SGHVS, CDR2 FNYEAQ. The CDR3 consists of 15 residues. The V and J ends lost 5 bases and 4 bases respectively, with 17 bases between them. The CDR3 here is CASSLGQGSGETQYF. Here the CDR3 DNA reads TGTGCCAGCAGCCTTGGGCAGGGTTCAGGAGAGACCCAGTACTTC.

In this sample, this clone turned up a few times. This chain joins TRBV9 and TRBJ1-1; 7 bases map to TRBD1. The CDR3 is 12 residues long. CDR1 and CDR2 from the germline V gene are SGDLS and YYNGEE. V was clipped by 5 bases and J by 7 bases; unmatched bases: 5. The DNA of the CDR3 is TGTGCCAGCAGACCGGGACAGCTTGAAGCTTTCTTT. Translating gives CASRPGQLEAFF.

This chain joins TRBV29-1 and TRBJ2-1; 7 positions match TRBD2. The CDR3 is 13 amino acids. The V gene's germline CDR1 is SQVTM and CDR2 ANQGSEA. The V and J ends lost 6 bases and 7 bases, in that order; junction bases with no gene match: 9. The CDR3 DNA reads TGCAGCGTGGAGAGGGACTACCCGAATGAGCAGTTCTTC. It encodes CSVERDYPNEQFF.